The 3 T cell receptor beta chains given below trace back to one sample, sequenced in a study of T-cell reconstitution after alpha-beta-depleted transplantation in children. For TCRbeta, the library was prepared with unique molecular identifiers. TCRdb analysed the PCR reads with MiXCR anew, one entry per CDR3 protein. The table includes 450,000 to 600,000 distinct CDR3 sequences, 13% detected once. This specimen consisted of PBMCs, mostly from graft donor cells, obtained 360 days after TCRalphabeta/CD19-depleted stem cell transplant. The receptors were gathered from a male patient between 10 and 17 years old who had a stem cell transplant for acute myeloid leukemia, so the T cells may come from the graft donor.

This clonotype turned up a few times. The rearrangement uses TRBV30 and TRBJ2-7; D gene uncertain. V was pared by 4 bases and J by 4 bases, with 11 bases between. The germline V gene encodes CDR1 GTSNPN and CDR2 SVGIG (reference sequence). The CDR3 sequence is 12 residues long. CDR3 residues: CAWNTNAYEQYF. In DNA form, the CDR3 reads TGTGCCTGGAATACGAACGCGTACGAGCAGTACTTC.

This clonotype occurred many times. This chain uses TRBV7-9 with TRBJ2-2; no clear D gene. CDR3 length: 12 residues. Germline V gives CDR1 SEHNR, CDR2 FQNEAQ (reference sequence). The ends were cut back, 8 bases at V and 7 bases at J, with 11 bases in the middle. CDR3 DNA: TGTGCCAGCGAACCGGCTGGCGGGGAGCTGTTTTTT. Its translation is CASEPAGGELFF.

The V gene is TRBV3-1, the J gene TRBJ2-1; the D gene is possibly TRBD2 (5 bases). V shed 0 bases and J shed 10 bases, with 16 bases lying between them. Germline V lookup: CDR1 LGHDT, CDR2 YNNKEL (reference sequence). This CDR3 is 15 amino acids long. The CDR3 loop is CASSQDIIASSEQFF. CDR3 sequence (DNA): TGTGCCAGCAGCCAAGATATCATCGCTAGCTCGGAGCAGTTCTTC.